Included here is one T cell receptor (beta chain) sequence, with context. Its antigen remains unidentified. Base qualities are not recorded, but no much larger clone differs from it by a single base. The data were taken from a study of OX40 agonist ivuxolimab in advanced cancers. As for the study more broadly: The costimulatory receptor OX40 (CD134) was targeted by ivuxolimab, a fully human IgG2 agonistic monoclonal antibody. Intravenous ivuxolimab was administered to patients every 2 weeks at six dose levels: 0.01, 0.1, 0.3, 1.5, 3 and 10 mg/kg. Among the roughly 50 dose-escalation patients, around 20 had hepatocellular carcinoma, 15 or so melanoma, 9 renal cell carcinoma and 9 head and neck cancer. In the dose-escalation cohort, 82.7% of patients were male, and the mean age was roughly 60 years, with a range of roughly 20 to 79. Patients were allowed to have had prior anti-PD-1, anti-PD-L1 or anti-CTLA-4 therapy, and more than 35% of the dose-escalation patients had been treated with checkpoint inhibitors. Three dose-escalation patients achieved partial responses, one with hepatocellular carcinoma and two with cutaneous melanoma. The purpose of peripheral TCRbeta sequencing was to test whether ivuxolimab changed TCR sequence diversity and led to clonal T-cell expansion. The monotherapy dose-escalation portion (N ≈ 50 patients) of the phase I ivuxolimab trial is reported in the paper. Broad study findings and their caveats: Low levels of normalized T-cell clonal expansion were also seen in some nonresponding patients. After ivuxolimab, more expanded clones were found on average in CD8+ T cells than in CD4+ T cells. In the 0.1-3.0 mg/kg groups, partial responders were among the patients with the lowest normalized peripheral clonal expansion, particularly in CD8+ T cells. The antigen specificity of the clonally expanded peripheral T cells was not determined. At doses of 0.1 to 3.0 mg/kg, clonal expansion of both CD4+ and CD8+ T cells in blood was seen between baseline and week 6.

The CDR3 holds 15 amino acids from the cysteine to the phenylalanine. Only the CDR3 portion is preserved as DNA: 45 bases, with reading frame beginning at the first base. V lost 4 bases and J lost 5 bases; the stretch between them is 15 bases long. As encoded in the germline V gene, CDR1 is SNHLY while CDR2 is FYNNEI. The trial excluded patients who had a history of autoimmune disease or were on systemic immunosuppression. In every dose cohort, peripheral blood was drawn for TCR sequencing at baseline, cycle 4 day 1, and cycle 7 day 1. The samples were drawn from a first-in-human, open-label, multicenter phase I dose-escalation trial of ivuxolimab. The trial enrolled adults with locally advanced or metastatic head and neck squamous cell, hepatocellular, melanoma or renal cell carcinoma. Before TCR sequencing, CD4+ and CD8+ T cells were separately sorted from peripheral blood. Genomic DNA was isolated from the sorted cells so that the TCRbeta CDR3 region could be sequenced. TCRbeta CDR3 regions were sequenced using the immunoSEQ Assay. TCRdb stores this immuneACCESS table with in-frame sequences only. Part of the clones is absent; in the studies checked, under half of the shortfall reflects unresolved V genes, and no reason is known for the rest. Recorded for this sample are about 34,000 clones; around nine tenths of them occurred a single time. Of the sample, around 4.2% falls within the top ten clones.

The sequence joins TRBV2 to TRBJ2-1; the D gene is perhaps TRBD1, from 5 matching bases. The receptor's source is an adult with an advanced solid tumor such as melanoma, head and neck, liver or kidney cancer. Sequenced material: CD4+ or CD8+ T cells sorted from blood, taken in a trial of the OX40 agonist ivuxolimab. CDR3 region: CASSVWQDKHNEQFF. The nucleotide sequence is TGTGCCAGCAGTGTTTGGCAGGACAAGCACAATGAGCAGTTCTTC.